A single sample is the source of the 7 T cell receptor beta chains below, sequenced in a study of OX40 agonist ivuxolimab in advanced cancers. Assay used: immunoSEQ multiplex PCR; TCRdb lists only in-frame clones, some missing. This sample carries under 80,000 clones, around 83% of them seen once, and the ten largest clones take around 2.1%. The specimen comprised CD4+ or CD8+ T cells sorted from blood, sampled in a trial of the OX40 agonist ivuxolimab. These TCRs come from an adult with an advanced solid tumor such as melanoma, head and neck, liver or kidney cancer.

The chain has TRBV15 and TRBJ1-4, with 7 positions matching TRBD1. Germline loops: CDR1 LNHNV, CDR2 YYDKDF (reference sequence). The CDR3 sequence is 15 residues long. V was pared by 2 bases and J by 9 bases, with 9 bases of the junction left unmatched. The CDR3 here is CATSRPRQGFQKLFF. DNA of the CDR3: TGTGCCACCAGCAGACCCCGACAGGGTTTTCAAAAACTGTTTTTT.

The rearrangement joins TRBV19 to TRBJ1-4; D is perhaps TRBD1 (5 bases). V dropped 6 bases and J dropped 0 bases, with 8 bases sitting between them. CDR3 size: 14 residues. Germline-derived CDR1 and CDR2 are LNHDA and SQIVND (reference sequence). DNA of the CDR3: TGTGCCAGTAGGGGACGGGCAACTAATGAAAAACTGTTTTTT. This translates into CASRGRATNEKLFF.

This clone was observed a single time. The rearrangement joins TRBV27 to TRBJ1-1; perhaps TRBD1 as D (5 bases). Trimming stripped 4 bases from V and 2 bases from J, with 14 bases between. The CDR3 is made up of 15 amino acids. Germline CDR1 is MNHEY and CDR2 is SMNVEV (reference sequence). In nucleotides, the CDR3 is TGTGCCAGCAGTTCCAGGGTTGCGGGTAACACTGAAGCTTTCTTT. Translated: CASSSRVAGNTEAFF.

The genes are TRBV11-2 and TRBJ2-1, with TRBD2 matching 12 bases. The CDR3 totals 15 residues. CDR1 is SGHAT, CDR2 FQNNGV, per germline. V gave up 5 bases and J gave up 7 bases; unmatched junction bases: 6. CDR3 region: CASSLLAGGLNEQFF. In DNA form, the CDR3 reads TGTGCCAGCAGCCTCCTAGCGGGAGGGCTTAATGAGCAGTTCTTC.

The chain carries TRBV6-1 and TRBJ2-7; 9 bases are shared with TRBD1. V lost 7 bases to trimming and J lost 2 bases; unmatched junction nucleotides: 3. Germline lookup yields CDR1 MNHNS and CDR2 SASEGT. This CDR3 is 13 amino acids long. Here the CDR3 reads CASMGTGPYEQYF. In nucleotides, the CDR3 is TGTGCCAGCATGGGGACAGGGCCCTACGAGCAGTACTTC.

The V call is TRBV28, the J call TRBJ2-1, with 11 bases fitting TRBD2. Germline CDR1 reads MDHEN; CDR2 reads SYDVKM. The CDR3 runs 14 residues. With 5 bases clipped from V and 4 bases from J, the junction kept 1 base outside the gene matches. CDR3 nucleotide sequence: TGTGCCAGCAGTCCTAGCGGGAGGTACAATGAGCAGTTCTTC. This encodes CASSPSGRYNEQFF.

The chain links TRBV6-5 to TRBJ2-5; 10 bases line up with TRBD2. This CDR3 has 16 residues. V lost 0 bases, J lost 3 bases, and 4 bases stayed unmatched. Germline V lookup: CDR1 MNHEY, CDR2 SVGAGI. In DNA form, the CDR3 reads TGTGCCAGCAGTTACTCGAATCTAGCGGGAGAAGAGACCCAGTACTTC. Translated, it gives CASSYSNLAGEETQYF.